These 28 T cell receptor beta chains originate from one sample sequenced in a study of T cell responses to AZD1222 COVID-19 vaccine. Libraries were prepared by immunoSEQ multiplex PCR; TCRdb keeps only in-frame clonotypes and omits some of them. The table shows approximately 35,000 clones, with about nine tenths occurring only once. This sample comprised peripheral blood, obtained 28 days after the second AZD1222 dose. The receptors derive from an adult who received the AZD1222 COVID-19 vaccine.

The gene calls are TRBV10-3 and TRBJ1-1; TRBD1 might be the D (5 bases). This CDR3 contains 13 residues. The germline CDR1 and CDR2 sequences are ENHRY and SYGVKD. V was cut by 8 bases and J by 0 bases, with 10 bases left in between. Written as DNA, the CDR3 is TGTGCCATCTCGAGACAGTTGAACACTGAAGCTTTCTTT. Protein product: CAISRQLNTEAFF.

The chain joins TRBV29-1 to TRBJ2-7, with 10 bases matching TRBD1. The germline V gene has CDR1 SQVTM and CDR2 ANQGSEA. The V gene end was trimmed by 7 bases and the J gene end by 5 bases; junction bases not matched to a gene: 8. The CDR3 length is 13 residues. CDR3 sequence reads: CSAPGQGTHEQYF. In DNA, the CDR3 is TGCAGCGCCCCGGGACAGGGGACCCACGAGCAGTACTTC.

The chain has TRBV28 and TRBJ2-3; D is undetermined. Germline CDR1 MDHEN, CDR2 SYDVKM. This CDR3 comprises 14 residues. V was pared by 6 bases and J by 0 bases, with 10 bases between. CDR3 amino acids: CASSRDPSTDTQYF. For the CDR3, the DNA is TGTGCCAGCAGCAGAGACCCTAGCACAGATACGCAGTATTTT.

V usage is TRBV18 and J usage is TRBJ1-1; D unresolved. The CDR3 is 13 amino acids. Deletions cut 5 bases from V and 0 bases from J, with 7 bases between. Germline lookup yields CDR1 KGHSH and CDR2 LQKENI. The CDR3 region has the DNA TGTGCCAGCTCATACGAGTTGAACACTGAAGCTTTCTTT. The encoded protein is CASSYELNTEAFF.

The rearrangement joins TRBV5-4 to TRBJ1-2, with D perhaps matching TRBD1 (5 bases). This CDR3 has 15 residues. Looked up from germline, CDR1 is SGHNT and CDR2 is YYREEE (reference sequence). The V gene lost 0 bases and the J gene lost 8 bases, with 17 bases spanning the gap. The DNA for the CDR3 is TGTGCCAGCAGCTTGGGGCGTGTGGGGCAGGGCGGCTACACCTTC. Protein sequence: CASSLGRVGQGGYTF.

This clone has a handful of counts. The chain has TRBV30 and TRBJ2-7; unclear D gene. The CDR3 runs 13 residues. The germline CDR1 and CDR2 sequences are GTSNPN and SVGIG (reference sequence). Trimming cost V 3 bases and J 2 bases, with 11 bases left between them. The CDR3 here is CAWSSGRTYEQYF. Written as DNA, the CDR3 is TGTGCCTGGAGCTCGGGCAGGACCTACGAGCAGTACTTC.

The chain uses TRBV7-2 and TRBJ2-3; D perhaps matches TRBD1 (5 bases). The germline V and J ends were trimmed by 5 bases and 1 base, with 10 bases remaining between them. Germline V gives CDR1 SGHTA, CDR2 FQGNSA. The CDR3 contains 14 residues. As DNA, the CDR3 is TGTGCCAGCAGCGCACAGGCGGGCACAGATACGCAGTATTTT. Translating gives CASSAQAGTDTQYF.

The V and J genes are TRBV10-2 and TRBJ2-1; TRBD2 matches at 10 bases. The ends lost 0 bases at V and 4 bases at J; junction bases unmatched: 6. CDR1 is WSHSY and CDR2 is SAAADI in the germline V gene. The CDR3 contains 17 residues. The DNA for the CDR3 is TGCGCCAGCAGTGAGTCAAGCGGGGGGGATACTTACAATGAGCAGTTCTTC. It specifies CASSESSGGDTYNEQFF.

This clone was picked up one time. The chain employs TRBV25-1 and TRBJ2-7, with D possibly being TRBD2 (6 bases). The CDR3 is 14 residues long. V dropped 2 bases and J dropped 6 bases, with 14 bases sitting between them. Germline lookup yields CDR1 MGHDK and CDR2 SYGVNS. The chain's CDR3 is CASSENREYAEQYF. CDR3 bases: TGTGCCAGCAGTGAAAATCGGGAGTATGCCGAGCAGTACTTC.

The CDR3 sequence: CASSFQANTGELFF. CDR3 DNA: TGTGCCAGCAGCTTTCAGGCGAACACCGGGGAGCTGTTTTTT. This chain links TRBV7-9 with TRBJ2-2; no firm D call. Trimming shortened V by 3 bases and J by 0 bases, and 5 bases separated the two germline ends. This CDR3 region has 14 residues. Germline V gene lookup returns CDR1 SEHNR and CDR2 FQNEAQ (reference sequence).

This clone has a handful of counts. The rearrangement joins TRBV28 to TRBJ2-1; 13 bases agree with TRBD2. CDR3 length: 15 residues. Germline V gene lookup returns CDR1 MDHEN and CDR2 SYDVKM. Trimming cost V 5 bases and J 8 bases; bases outside gene matches: 6. CDR3 sequence: CASSPGTSGNYEQFF. CDR3 nucleotides: TGTGCCAGCAGTCCCGGGACTAGCGGGAATTATGAGCAGTTCTTC.

This rearrangement joins TRBV27 to TRBJ2-2, with D uncertain. V was pared by 1 base and J by 6 bases, with 9 bases between. CDR3 length: 14 amino acids. Germline V gene data show CDR1 as MNHEY and CDR2 as SMNVEV (reference sequence). The CDR3 DNA reads as TGTGCCAGCAGTTTATGGGGTAATCCCGGGGAGCTGTTTTTT. Translating gives CASSLWGNPGELFF.

This chain connects TRBV6-6 to TRBJ1-4; D might be TRBD1 (6 bases). This CDR3 is built from 15 residues. Germline V gene data show CDR1 as MNHNY and CDR2 as SVGAGI (reference sequence). V was pared by 6 bases and J by 5 bases, with 16 bases between. The CDR3 protein is CASRRQGGPNEKLFF. CDR3 sequence (DNA): TGTGCCAGCAGACGGCAAGGGGGACCGAATGAAAAACTGTTTTTT.

Notes on this clone: One end of the junction varies from germline; a read error may be responsible. Other DNA sequences within the sample encode an identical CDR3. The J gene is TRBJ2-4, the V gene TRBV18, with TRBD2 matching 7 bases. Germline-derived CDR1 and CDR2 are KGHSH and LQKENI. The CDR3 has 16 residues. CDR3 loop: CASSPLASIAKNIQYF. In DNA, the CDR3 is TGTGCTAGCTCACCACTAGCGAGTATAGCCAAAAACATTCAGTACTTC.

The rearrangement joins TRBV7-8 to TRBJ1-1; D gene uncertain. CDR3 length equals 15 residues. Germline assignment: CDR1 SGHVS and CDR2 FQNEAQ. Trimming removed 7 bases from V and 11 bases from J, with 26 bases in between. This CDR3 is CASTSGDPGRKWAFF. The CDR3 DNA reads TGTGCCAGCACCTCAGGCGACCCAGGACGCAAGTGGGCTTTCTTT.

The V call is TRBV30, the J call TRBJ1-2; a possible D gene is TRBD1 (6 bases). V dropped 5 bases and J dropped 6 bases, with 22 bases sitting between them. CDR3 size: 15 residues. Germline V CDR1 and CDR2: GTSNPN, SVGIG (reference sequence). CDR3 in amino acids: CAWQHQSFRGDGYTF. CDR3 in DNA: TGTGCCTGGCAACACCAAAGCTTCAGGGGTGATGGCTACACCTTC. Based on the CDR3 plus reference TRBV30 and TRBJ1-2, the full variable domain is SQTIHQWPATLVQPVGSPLSLECTVEGTSNPNLYWYRQAAGRGLQLLFYSVGIGQISSEVPQNLSASRPQDRQFILSSKKLLLSDSGFYLCAWQHQSFRGDGYTFGSGTRLTVV.

The genes are TRBV28 and TRBJ2-7; 7 nucleotides match TRBD2. The V gene end was trimmed by 6 bases and the J gene end by 6 bases; junction bases not matched to a gene: 2. The CDR3 has 11 residues. From germline, CDR1 is MDHEN and CDR2 SYDVKM. The CDR3 here is CASRLAGEQYF. CDR3 DNA sequence: TGTGCCAGCAGGTTAGCGGGCGAGCAGTACTTC.

The count of this clone is one. V gene TRBV5-1 combines with J gene TRBJ2-3, with 7 bases aligning to TRBD1. This CDR3 is built from 14 residues. Germline lookup yields CDR1 SGHRS and CDR2 YFSETQ. V lost 4 bases, J lost 0 bases, and 2 bases stayed unmatched. CDR3 region: CASSPGQSTDTQYF. The CDR3 DNA reads TGCGCCAGCAGCCCGGGACAGAGCACAGATACGCAGTATTTT.

The chain joins TRBV21-1 to TRBJ1-2; TRBD1, as called in the table, went unchecked against the DNA. TRBV21-1 is annotated as a pseudogene. CDR3 size: 12 residues. CDR3 nucleotide sequence: TGTGCCCTTTTAAGGGGCGGCTATGGCTACACCTTC. Translation gives CALLRGGYGYTF.

The chain carries TRBV5-6 and TRBJ1-5, with D unresolved. With 0 bases removed from V and 9 bases from J, the gap between germline ends came to 19 bases. The length of the CDR3 is 16 residues. CDR1 is SGHDT, CDR2 YYEEEE, per germline. CDR3 protein: CASSLGPGGLLAPQHF. The CDR3, as DNA: TGTGCCAGCAGCTTGGGTCCAGGCGGACTTTTAGCGCCCCAGCATTTT.

This chain links TRBV27 with TRBJ2-7; D unclear. The germline gives CDR1 MNHEY, CDR2 SMNVEV (reference sequence). The germline V and J ends were trimmed by 5 bases and 3 bases, with 11 bases remaining between them. The length of the CDR3 is 13 residues. CDR3 nucleotide sequence: TGTGCCAGCAGTCTCCCCCGCCACTACGAGCAGTACTTC. Translation: CASSLPRHYEQYF.

The V call is TRBV5-6, the J call TRBJ2-3; 8 bases are a match to TRBD2. V shed 3 bases, J shed 4 bases, and the junction held 13 bases outside the gene matches. This CDR3 contains 17 residues. Germline V gene lookup returns CDR1 SGHDT and CDR2 YYEEEE. The DNA for the CDR3 is TGTGCCAGCAGCTCTTATGCCGCCCAGCGGGAGCCAGATACGCAGTATTTT. It is translated as CASSSYAAQREPDTQYF.

The rearrangement uses TRBV10-3 and TRBJ2-2, with unresolved D. Per germline, CDR1 ENHRY and CDR2 SYGVKD. This CDR3 has 16 amino acids. V lost 0 bases to trimming and J lost 4 bases, with 12 bases between them. The CDR3 protein is CAISESLGKGTGELFF. As DNA, the CDR3 is TGTGCCATCAGTGAGTCGTTAGGGAAGGGCACCGGGGAGCTGTTTTTT.

On this clone itself: Germline and junction disagree at one end, which may indicate a read error. The V gene is TRBV7-7, the J gene TRBJ2-2; the D gene is possibly TRBD2 (5 bases). The CDR3 has 16 residues. Germline V gene sequence: CDR1 SSHAT, CDR2 FNYEAQ (reference sequence). CDR3 protein: CASSLASRRNTGELFF. For the CDR3, the DNA is TGTGCTAGCAGCTTAGCGAGCAGGAGGAACACCGGGGAGCTGTTTTTT.

The rearrangement joins TRBV11-2 to TRBJ2-7; D may be TRBD2 (6 bases). Germline V CDR1 and CDR2: SGHAT, FQNNGV. V lost 0 bases and J 6 bases, leaving 9 bases between the germline ends. The CDR3 extends over 13 amino acids. This CDR3 reads CASSLEAGTEQYF. The DNA of the CDR3 is TGTGCCAGCAGCTTAGAAGCGGGTACCGAGCAGTACTTC.

The chain combines TRBV7-2 with TRBJ2-1; TRBD1 matches 11 bases. V was pared by 5 bases and J by 5 bases, with 2 bases of the junction left unmatched. The CDR3 totals 14 residues. Looked up from germline, CDR1 is SGHTA and CDR2 is FQGNSA. This CDR3 reads CASSGQGAHNEQFF. The CDR3 coding sequence is TGTGCCAGCAGCGGACAGGGGGCCCACAATGAGCAGTTCTTC.

This clone showed up just once. The rearrangement joins TRBV18 to TRBJ1-6; D might be TRBD1 (6 bases). CDR1 is KGHSH and CDR2 is LQKENI in the germline V gene. Trimming took off 8 bases at V and 3 bases at J, with 20 bases between the two ends. The CDR3 extends over 17 amino acids. The CDR3: CASALGAPGDYNSPLHF. Written as DNA, the CDR3 is TGTGCCAGCGCTTTAGGGGCACCAGGGGACTATAATTCACCCCTCCACTTT.

J is TRBJ2-2 and V is TRBV7-3; perhaps TRBD1 as D (5 bases). With 5 bases removed from V and 7 bases from J, the gap between germline ends came to 14 bases. This CDR3 is 14 amino acids long. Germline CDR1 reads SGHTA; CDR2 reads FQGTGA. The CDR3 DNA reads as TGTGCCAGCAGCCCAGTAAGGGGTGGCGGGGAGCTGTTTTTT. The encoded protein is CASSPVRGGGELFF.